This entry concerns a single T cell receptor (beta chain). These data belong to a study of T cells in Graves' hyperthyroidism and ophthalmopathy. The TCR beta CDR3 regions underwent amplification using RNA transcripts as the source. In the first-round RT-PCR of the TCR CDR3, the HTBI primer set was used. TCRdb re-analysed the multiplex PCR reads in MiXCR, keeping a single row per CDR3 protein. Among under 350,000 distinct CDR3 sequences listed, 12% to 15% were seen once. A patient was excluded if there was uncontrolled infection, other autoimmune disease, pregnancy or lactation. Together with thyroid ultrasound, orbital computed tomography, serum thyroxine and TRAb, clinical symptoms were used for diagnoses. It was less than 13 ml of fresh peripheral blood that supplied the PBMCs. V gave up 3 bases and J gave up 2 bases, with 9 bases separating them. Germline-derived CDR1 and CDR2 are DFQATT and SNEGSKA (reference sequence). The CDR3 runs 13 residues.

The receptor comes from a woman between 40 and 50 years old with Graves' ophthalmopathy. Sequencing input: blood. This sequence joins TRBV20-1 and TRBJ2-3; D might be TRBD2 (5 bases). The CDR3 reads CSARPAATDTQYF. The CDR3 nucleotides are TGCAGTGCTAGGCCAGCGGCCACAGATACGCAGTATTTT.